The 22 T cell receptor beta chains below come from one sample, sequenced in a study of blood T cell repertoires in COVID-19. Produced via immunoSEQ multiplex PCR; TCRdb's table is partial and in-frame only. Of about 170,000 clones listed, roughly 87% are singletons. Sequencing was carried out using peripheral blood. All receptors come from a woman between 65 and 79 years old with acute or convalescent COVID-19.

The chain recombines TRBV6-4 with TRBJ2-1; 14 bases agree with TRBD2. Germline V CDR1 and CDR2: MRHNA, SNTAGT. The CDR3 contains 20 residues. Trimming took 5 bases from V and 2 from J; bases not matched to a gene: 14. CDR3 sequence: CASSSRLAGGPAEAYNEQFF. The DNA of the CDR3 is TGTGCCAGCAGTTCCCGACTAGCGGGAGGGCCCGCTGAGGCCTACAATGAGCAGTTCTTC.

CDR3 in DNA: TGTGCCAGCAGCACTTTGGGATCTGGGGCTGAGATAGATACGCAGTATTTT. Residues: CASSTLGSGAEIDTQYF. The J gene is TRBJ2-3, the V gene TRBV28; TRBD1 might be the D (5 bases). The CDR3 is made up of 17 amino acids. Germline values: CDR1 MDHEN, CDR2 SYDVKM. With 6 bases removed from V and 5 bases from J, the gap between germline ends came to 24 bases.

This chain joins TRBV5-4 and TRBJ2-3; possible D gene TRBD1, 6 bases. Germline assignment: CDR1 SGHNT and CDR2 YYREEE (reference sequence). The CDR3 runs to 13 residues. The V gene lost 4 bases and the J gene lost 5 bases, with 11 bases spanning the gap. CDR3 sequence reads: CASSLSQGDTQYF. CDR3 in DNA: TGTGCCAGCAGCCTGTCACAGGGAGATACGCAGTATTTT.

This chain links TRBV7-9 with TRBJ2-7, with 8 bases aligning to TRBD2. V lost 2 bases and J lost 4; bases outside the gene matches: 13. Germline lookup yields CDR1 SEHNR and CDR2 FQNEAQ (reference sequence). The CDR3 is 17 amino acids. The CDR3 spells CASSLTSGDASGYEQYF. The CDR3 DNA reads TGTGCCAGCAGCTTAACTAGCGGAGATGCAAGTGGTTACGAGCAGTACTTC.

This clone has a handful of counts. The chain has TRBV7-8 and TRBJ2-7; D is unclear. V was trimmed by 5 bases and J by 3 bases, leaving 14 bases between them. CDR3 length equals 14 residues. Germline V gives CDR1 SGHVS, CDR2 FQNEAQ. CDR3 amino acids: CASSALPPYYEQYF. For the CDR3, the DNA is TGTGCCAGCAGCGCGCTTCCCCCTTACTACGAGCAGTACTTC.

This clone was detected a few times. The rearrangement uses TRBV6-6 and TRBJ2-7; TRBD2 matches at 8 bases. Germline CDR1 MNHNY, CDR2 SVGAGI (reference sequence). CDR3 length: 14 residues. The V and J ends lost 2 bases and 2 bases, in that order; junction bases with no gene match: 2. The CDR3 loop reads CASSYQAGAYEQYF. The CDR3 nucleotides are TGTGCCAGCAGTTACCAAGCGGGAGCCTACGAGCAGTACTTC.

This chain uses TRBV5-4 with TRBJ1-3; 7 nucleotides align to TRBD1. Looked up from germline, CDR1 is SGHNT and CDR2 is YYREEE (reference sequence). V shed 3 bases and J 2 bases; nucleotides not matched to a gene: 8. This CDR3 has 16 residues. The CDR3 loop reads CASSSGQARAGNTIYF. CDR3 DNA: TGTGCCAGCAGCTCCGGACAGGCAAGGGCTGGAAACACCATATATTTT.

This clone has just one count. The rearrangement uses TRBV11-3 and TRBJ1-3, with TRBD1 identical over 7 bases. CDR3 length equals 13 residues. V was clipped by 8 bases and J by 4 bases; unmatched bases: 5. Germline assignment: CDR1 SGHNT and CDR2 YENEEA. The CDR3 region is CASGTGAGNTIYF. For the CDR3, the DNA is TGTGCCAGCGGAACAGGGGCGGGAAACACCATATATTTT.

The chain joins TRBV7-9 to TRBJ2-2, with 11 bases lining up with TRBD2. The CDR3 spans 16 residues. V was pared by 4 bases and J by 5 bases, with 6 bases of the junction left unmatched. CDR1 and CDR2 from the germline V gene are SEHNR and FQNEAQ (reference sequence). The CDR3 nucleotides are TGTGCCAGCAGCTCTCCGGGACTAGCGGTGACCGGGGAGCTGTTTTTT. Protein: CASSSPGLAVTGELFF.

The chain combines TRBV5-1 with TRBJ1-3; D gene ambiguous. V lost 0 bases and J 0 bases, leaving 7 bases between the germline ends. The CDR3 is made up of 15 amino acids. Germline lookup yields CDR1 SGHRS and CDR2 YFSETQ. CDR3 protein: CASSLDVSSGNTIYF. The CDR3 region has the DNA TGCGCCAGCAGCTTGGACGTGAGCTCTGGAAACACCATATATTTT.

This clone has only one observation. The chain links TRBV28 to TRBJ2-1; possible D gene TRBD1, 5 bases. CDR1 is MDHEN and CDR2 is SYDVKM in the germline V gene. The CDR3 is 19 residues long. V lost 7 bases and J 1 base, leaving 26 bases between the germline ends. CDR3 in DNA: TGTGCCAGCATCCCTTCTTTTGGGGCCAGGAGACAGTCCTACAATGAGCAGTTCTTC. It is translated as CASIPSFGARRQSYNEQFF.

The rearrangement uses TRBV18 and TRBJ1-2, with 8 bases fitting TRBD1. This CDR3 has 14 amino acids. Germline V CDR1 and CDR2: KGHSH, LQKENI. Germline trimming cut 3 bases from V and 4 bases from J; bases unmatched to any gene: 4. The CDR3 nucleotides are TGTGCCAGCTCACCGACGGACAGGGTCTATGGCTACACCTTC. Its translation is CASSPTDRVYGYTF.

The rearrangement joins TRBV5-1 to TRBJ2-3; the D gene is possibly TRBD2 (7 bases). Germline CDR1 SGHRS, CDR2 YFSETQ. CDR3 length: 16 amino acids. Between the trimmed V and J ends, which lost 5 bases and 4 bases, there was a span of 20 bases. CDR3 sequence reads: CASSTVGGGAPDTQYF. The CDR3 coding sequence is TGCGCCAGCAGTACAGTAGGAGGGGGGGCACCAGATACGCAGTATTTT.

The J gene is TRBJ1-1, the V gene TRBV7-9; D remains ambiguous. V dropped 3 bases and J dropped 7 bases, with 6 bases sitting between them. The CDR3 runs 11 residues. Germline V CDR1 and CDR2: SEHNR, FQNEAQ (reference sequence). CDR3 nucleotide sequence: TGTGCCAGCAGCTTTAGCAGTGAAGCTTTCTTT. Protein: CASSFSSEAFF. The full variable domain, completed using reference TRBV7-9 and TRBJ1-1, is DTGVSQNPRHKITKRGQNVTFRCDPISEHNRLYWYRQTLGQGPEFLTYFQNEAQLEKSRLLSDRFSAERPKGSFSTLEIQRTEQGDSAMYLCASSFSSEAFFGQGTRLTVV.

The V gene is TRBV27, the J gene TRBJ1-5; D may be TRBD1 (6 bases). CDR1 and CDR2 from the germline V gene are MNHEY and SMNVEV (reference sequence). Trimming stripped 4 bases from V and 7 bases from J, with 14 bases between. The CDR3 is made up of 14 amino acids. The CDR3: CASSYTGHGQPQHF. CDR3 nucleotide sequence: TGTGCCAGCAGTTACACAGGGCACGGGCAGCCCCAGCATTTT.

This clone was observed a few times. V gene TRBV18 combines with J gene TRBJ2-1; D may be TRBD2 (5 bases). Germline V gene data show CDR1 as KGHSH and CDR2 as LQKENI. The length of the CDR3 is 14 residues. Trimming left V 2 bases short and J 4 bases short, with 9 bases between. CDR3 sequence (DNA): TGTGCCAGCTCACCATCCGGGGAGTACAATGAGCAGTTCTTC. This codes for CASSPSGEYNEQFF. Filled out from reference TRBV18 and TRBJ2-1, the complete variable domain reads NAGVMQNPRHLVRRRGQEARLRCSPMKGHSHVYWYRQLPEEGLKFMVYLQKENIIDESGMPKERFSAEFPKEGPSILRIQQVVRGDSAAYFCASSPSGEYNEQFFGPGTRLTVL.

The table lists this clone with many counts. J is TRBJ2-1 and V is TRBV4-1; 12 bases are shared with TRBD2. J gave up 6 bases and V 4 bases, and 1 base lay outside the gene matches. From germline, CDR1 is MGHRA and CDR2 YSYEKL. The CDR3 loop spans 14 amino acids. The CDR3 sequence: CASSRTSGVNEQFF. CDR3 sequence (DNA): TGCGCCAGCAGCCGGACTAGCGGGGTCAATGAGCAGTTCTTC.

The chain links TRBV5-5 to TRBJ2-1, with 9 bases matching TRBD1. This CDR3 has 15 amino acids. J was trimmed by 7 bases and V by 3 bases; bases with no gene match: 8. The germline V gene has CDR1 SGHKS and CDR2 YYEKEE (reference sequence). The CDR3 coding sequence is TGTGCCAGCAGCTGGGACAGGGTGGTCTTGAATGAGCAGTTCTTC. Its protein is CASSWDRVVLNEQFF.

The chain is built from TRBV4-1 and TRBJ1-2, with 10 bases that match TRBD1. In germline, CDR1 is MGHRA, CDR2 YSYEKL. Trimming removed 2 bases from V and 0 bases from J; junction bases left unmatched: 9. The CDR3 spans 18 residues. CDR3 protein: CASSQSPTTGGTNYGYTF. CDR3 DNA: TGCGCCAGCAGCCAATCCCCGACGACAGGGGGCACTAACTATGGCTACACCTTC.

The chain employs TRBV2 and TRBJ1-1; D unresolved. Germline assignment: CDR1 SNHLY and CDR2 FYNNEI. This CDR3 has 13 residues. The V end lost 9 bases, the J end lost 0 bases, and 11 bases lay between the germline ends. CDR3 in amino acids: CARQDDLNTEAFF. CDR3 DNA: TGTGCCAGACAAGATGACTTGAACACTGAAGCTTTCTTT.

V usage is TRBV5-1 and J usage is TRBJ2-2; 8 nucleotides match TRBD2. The CDR3 covers 13 residues. Germline CDR1 and CDR2: SGHRS and YFSETQ. V shed 4 bases and J 6 bases; nucleotides not matched to a gene: 2. Written as DNA, the CDR3 is TGCGCCAGCAGCCCGGGACTAGCCGGGGAGCTGTTTTTT. Residues: CASSPGLAGELFF.

The J gene is TRBJ1-1, the V gene TRBV19; 7 nucleotides align to TRBD1. This CDR3 region has 18 residues. V shed 6 bases and J 0 bases; nucleotides not matched to a gene: 16. Germline V gives CDR1 LNHDA, CDR2 SQIVND (reference sequence). The chain's CDR3 is CASRTSDRERRMNTEAFF. In nucleotides, the CDR3 is TGTGCCAGTAGGACTTCTGACAGGGAACGGCGCATGAACACTGAAGCTTTCTTT.